This is a list of T cell receptor beta chains from one sample in a study of OX40 agonist ivuxolimab in advanced cancers. Produced via immunoSEQ multiplex PCR; TCRdb's table is partial and in-frame only. The sample has roughly 40,000 clones; 65% to 90% are singletons. Material: CD4+ or CD8+ T cells sorted from blood, obtained in a trial of the OX40 agonist ivuxolimab. The source is an adult with an advanced solid tumor such as melanoma, head and neck, liver or kidney cancer. Both conserved end residues are part of each CDR3. The order of the fields is D gene, clone size, J gene, CDR3 length, V gene, CDR3 protein, CDR3 DNA. D genes are given only for firm matches. Size values are once, few and many counts, or a class for expanded clones, and some rows have none.

TRBD1 - TRBJ1-3 15 TRBV5-1 CASRGDSTSGNTIYF TGCGCCAGCAGGGGGGACAGTACATCTGGAAACACCATATATTTT
- medium-sized TRBJ1-1 12 TRBV28 CASLGTNTEAFF TGTGCCAGCCTTGGGACGAACACTGAAGCTTTCTTT
- - TRBJ1-2 14 TRBV13 CASSLKGAGYGYTF TGTGCCAGCAGCTTAAAGGGCGCCGGCTATGGCTACACCTTC
TRBD1 - TRBJ2-7 15 TRBV7-9 CASSGSGTGPYEQYF TGTGCCAGCAGCGGATCCGGGACAGGGCCCTACGAGCAGTACTTC
- - TRBJ2-1 14 TRBV5-1 CASSNRDNRGEQFF TGCGCCAGCAGCAACAGGGATAATAGGGGTGAGCAGTTCTTC
- - TRBJ2-1 14 TRBV6-5 CASSYGSLYNEQFF TGTGCCAGCAGTTACGGATCCCTCTACAATGAGCAGTTCTTC
- - TRBJ1-3 11 TRBV6-5 CASVQGNTIYF TGTGCCAGCGTACAGGGAAACACCATATATTTT
- - TRBJ2-2 10 TRBV9 CASSGPELFF TGTGCCAGCAGCGGCCCCGAGCTGTTTTTT
TRBD1 - TRBJ1-5 15 TRBV9 CASSSGGGTNQPQHF TGTGCCAGCAGCTCAGGGGGAGGGACCAATCAGCCCCAGCATTTT
TRBD2 once TRBJ2-1 14 TRBV7-8 CASKARGEYNEQFF TGTGCCAGCAAGGCCCGGGGGGAATACAATGAGCAGTTCTTC
TRBD2 - TRBJ2-3 14 TRBV7-8 CASSLALDGRAKYF TGTGCCAGCAGCTTAGCCCTTGACGGGAGGGCCAAGTATTTT
- - TRBJ2-7 13 TRBV27 CASSPFRGREQYF TGTGCCAGCAGTCCCTTCCGCGGTCGGGAGCAGTACTTC
TRBD1 - TRBJ2-1 16 TRBV5-1 CASSGGQGASYNEQFF TGCGCCAGCAGCGGGGGACAGGGGGCGTCCTACAATGAGCAGTTCTTC
TRBD2 - TRBJ2-1 15 TRBV7-9 CASRALAGAYNEQFF TGTGCCAGCAGGGCCTTAGCGGGAGCTTACAATGAGCAGTTCTTC
- - TRBJ1-4 14 TRBV5-1 CASRGPPTNEKLFF TGCGCCAGCAGGGGACCCCCAACTAATGAAAAACTGTTTTTT
TRBD2 once TRBJ2-1 14 TRBV29-1 CSAYSGREGHEQFF TGCAGCGCATATAGCGGGAGGGAAGGGCATGAGCAGTTCTTC
- medium-sized TRBJ1-6 14 TRBV7-9 CASSSITTGRPLHF TGTGCCAGCAGCTCGATAACCACGGGACGGCCTCTACACTTT
- - TRBJ2-1 15 TRBV6-6 CASSYSDSTNNEQFF TGTGCCAGCAGTTACTCCGACTCAACCAACAATGAGCAGTTCTTC
- - TRBJ2-2 16 TRBV7-9 CASSPSGRANTGELFF TGTGCCAGCAGCCCATCGGGCCGGGCGAACACCGGGGAGCTGTTTTTT
- - TRBJ2-7 14 TRBV7-9 CASSLGPGEAEQYF TGTGCCAGCAGCTTAGGACCGGGGGAAGCCGAGCAGTACTTC
- - TRBJ2-1 15 TRBV11-2 CASSLDRGLYNEQFF TGTGCCAGCAGCTTAGATCGGGGGCTCTACAATGAGCAGTTCTTC
TRBD2 - TRBJ2-7 16 TRBV27 CASSFRLAGASDEQYF TGTGCCAGCAGTTTCCGACTAGCGGGAGCTAGCGACGAGCAGTACTTC
- - TRBJ2-1 13 TRBV27 CASSGAFYNEQFF TGTGCCAGCTCCGGGGCCTTTTACAATGAGCAGTTCTTC
- - TRBJ2-3 13 TRBV13 CASSPTASDTQYF TGTGCCAGCAGCCCCACAGCTTCAGATACGCAGTATTTT
- - TRBJ1-1 17 TRBV28 CASSSERGQSSNTEAFF TGTGCCAGCAGTTCCGAGCGAGGACAGTCTTCGAACACTGAAGCTTTCTTT
- - TRBJ2-2 12 TRBV10-3 CAIQLNTGELFF TGTGCCATCCAACTCAACACCGGGGAGCTGTTTTTT
- - TRBJ1-5 14 TRBV9 CASSVWSDNQPQHF TGTGCCAGCAGCGTCTGGAGCGACAATCAGCCCCAGCATTTT
- - TRBJ2-1 18 TRBV11-2 CASSLTPRVTSSYNEQFF TGTGCCAGCAGCTTGACACCCAGGGTGACTAGCTCCTACAATGAGCAGTTCTTC
TRBD1 - TRBJ1-6 15 TRBV7-6 CASSLGEGGGSPLHF TGTGCCAGCAGCTTAGGCGAAGGGGGCGGGTCACCCCTCCACTTT
TRBD1 - TRBJ2-7 15 TRBV15 CATSRDSGGIWEQYF TGTGCCACCAGCAGAGATTCAGGGGGCATATGGGAGCAGTACTTC
- - TRBJ1-1 14 TRBV6-5 CASSYTAVNTEAFF TGTGCCAGCAGTTACACAGCTGTGAACACTGAAGCTTTCTTT
- - TRBJ1-4 14 TRBV7-1 CASSLSSFSEKLFF TGTGCCAGCAGCTTAAGTTCCTTTAGTGAAAAACTGTTTTTT
TRBD1 - TRBJ1-2 15 TRBV4-1 CASSHASGTGDGYTF TGCGCCAGCAGCCATGCCTCCGGGACAGGGGATGGCTACACCTTC
TRBD2 - TRBJ2-7 18 TRBV11-2 CASSQSTSGRAWPYEQYF TGTGCCAGCAGCCAGTCAACTAGCGGGAGGGCCTGGCCCTACGAGCAGTACTTC
- - TRBJ1-4 16 TRBV7-9 CASSPKGQPLNEKLFF TGTGCCAGCAGCCCAAAGGGGCAGCCGCTGAATGAAAAACTGTTTTTT
TRBD2 - TRBJ2-5 14 TRBV7-6 CASSLGGEGRAQYF TGTGCCAGCAGCTTAGGCGGTGAGGGGAGGGCCCAGTACTTC
TRBD2 - TRBJ2-3 16 TRBV7-8 CASSPRASGRSDTQYF TGTGCCAGCAGCCCTAGAGCTAGCGGGAGGTCAGATACGCAGTATTTT
- - TRBJ2-1 15 TRBV6-4 CASSPRTGTIGEQFF TGTGCCAGCAGTCCGCGGACGGGTACAATAGGTGAGCAGTTCTTC
- - TRBJ1-2 13 TRBV7-8 CASSLGGIYGYTF TGTGCCAGCAGCTTAGGAGGAATCTATGGCTACACCTTC
TRBD1 - TRBJ2-2 15 TRBV4-1 CASSPRQGSSGELFF TGCGCCAGCAGCCCCCGACAGGGTAGCTCCGGGGAGCTGTTTTTT
- - TRBJ1-2 17 TRBV7-6 CASSFTTGQPQVNGYTF TGTGCCAGCAGCTTTACCACCGGACAGCCCCAAGTTAACGGCTACACCTTC
- few TRBJ1-2 16 TRBV19 CASSIDLAGGGRGYTF TGTGCCAGTAGTATAGATCTGGCCGGGGGCGGTCGTGGCTACACCTTC
- - TRBJ1-1 16 TRBV7-9 CASSLARQVMNTEAFF TGTGCCAGCAGCTTAGCGCGTCAGGTTATGAACACTGAAGCTTTCTTT
TRBD2 - TRBJ2-5 17 TRBV4-1 CASSARLAGGTQETQYF TGCGCCAGCAGTGCCAGACTAGCGGGAGGCACCCAAGAGACCCAGTACTTC
- once TRBJ2-7 14 TRBV12-5 CASGLVGRAYEQYF TGTGCTAGTGGTTTGGTAGGCAGGGCCTACGAGCAGTACTTC
TRBD2 - TRBJ2-7 15 TRBV4-1 CASSPAGTSSYEQYF TGCGCCAGCAGCCCCGCCGGGACTAGCTCCTACGAGCAGTACTTC
- - TRBJ1-5 13 TRBV9 CASSPRGDQPQHF TGTGCCAGCAGCCCCCGGGGGGATCAGCCCCAGCATTTT
- once TRBJ1-1 13 TRBV27 CASSLKTAGEAFF TGTGCCAGCAGTTTGAAAACAGCCGGAGAAGCTTTCTTT
- - TRBJ1-1 13 TRBV4-2 CASSLGSRNEAFF TGTGCCAGCAGCTTAGGGTCCCGAAATGAAGCTTTCTTT
TRBD2 - TRBJ2-1 15 TRBV7-9 CASSYGTSGSREQFF TGTGCCAGCAGCTACGGGACTAGCGGGAGCCGGGAGCAGTTCTTC
- - TRBJ1-1 14 TRBV27 CASTMGHPNTEAFF TGTGCCAGCACCATGGGACACCCGAACACTGAAGCTTTCTTT
TRBD1 - TRBJ1-5 15 TRBV7-9 CASSAPGQGGQPQHF TGTGCCAGCAGCGCGCCGGGACAGGGAGGGCAGCCCCAGCATTTT
- - TRBJ2-7 11 TRBV7-2 CASSFSYEQYF TGTGCCAGCAGCTTTTCCTACGAGCAGTACTTC
- - TRBJ1-2 15 TRBV6-5 CASSYFGGATSGYTF TGTGCCAGCAGTTACTTCGGGGGCGCGACCTCCGGCTACACCTTC
- - TRBJ1-1 12 TRBV19 CASRKGWTEAFF TGTGCCAGTAGAAAGGGCTGGACTGAAGCTTTCTTT
- - TRBJ1-5 12 TRBV15 CATREGNQPQHF TGTGCCACCAGGGAGGGCAATCAGCCCCAGCATTTT
TRBD2 few TRBJ2-3 14 TRBV6-1 CASSGLAESDTQYF TGTGCCAGCAGCGGACTAGCGGAATCAGATACGCAGTATTTT
- few TRBJ1-6 14 TRBV6-5 CASTLGGLNSPLHF TGTGCCAGCACCTTAGGCGGGCTGAATTCACCCCTCCACTTT
- - TRBJ1-1 11 TRBV19 CASNWGFEAFF TGTGCCAGTAACTGGGGGTTTGAGGCTTTCTTT